A single T cell receptor beta chain is shown here with its context. Its specificity is not known. Uncontrolled infection, other autoimmune disease, pregnancy or lactation barred patients from enrollment. Researchers amplified the TCR beta CDR3 regions from RNA transcripts. HTBI primers drove first-round RT-PCR of the TCR CDR3. Each CDR3 protein is one row after TCRdb ran MiXCR on the multiplex PCR reads. Of more than 500,000 distinct CDR3 sequences listed, around 16% are singletons. Trimming pared 3 bases from V and 4 bases from J, leaving 13 bases between. Germline V lookup: CDR1 DFQATT, CDR2 SNEGSKA (reference sequence). There are 14 residues in the CDR3. The data were taken from a study of T cells in Graves' hyperthyroidism and ophthalmopathy. Across the whole study: Peripheral blood was collected at initial diagnosis, before any treatment. Study outcomes and limitations: A model built on 13 V-J features separated ophthalmopathy from stable hyperthyroidism. Most expanded thyroid clonotypes above 0.001 recurred in blood.

Material: blood. This receptor was identified in a woman in her 30s with Graves' ophthalmopathy. The chain combines TRBV20-1 with TRBJ2-1; D is tentatively TRBD1 or TRBD2 (5 bases each). CDR3 residues: CSASGAGQYNEQFF. CDR3 sequence (DNA): TGCAGTGCTAGCGGGGCAGGGCAGTACAATGAGCAGTTCTTC.